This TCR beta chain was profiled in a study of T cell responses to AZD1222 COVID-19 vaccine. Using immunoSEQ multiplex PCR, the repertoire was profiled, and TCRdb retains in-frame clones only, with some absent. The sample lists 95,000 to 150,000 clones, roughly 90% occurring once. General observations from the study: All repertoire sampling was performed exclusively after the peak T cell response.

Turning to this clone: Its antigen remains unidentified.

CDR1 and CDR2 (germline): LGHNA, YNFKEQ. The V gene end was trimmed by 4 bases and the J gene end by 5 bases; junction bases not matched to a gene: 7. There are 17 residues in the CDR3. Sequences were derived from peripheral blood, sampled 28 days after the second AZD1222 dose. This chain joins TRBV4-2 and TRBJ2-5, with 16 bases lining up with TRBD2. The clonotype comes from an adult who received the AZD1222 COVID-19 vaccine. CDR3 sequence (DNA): TGTGCCAGCAGCCTAGGGACTAGCGGGGGGGCCTGGGAGACCCAGTACTTC. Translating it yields CASSLGTSGGAWETQYF.